This T cell receptor beta chain was captured in a study of blood T cell repertoires in COVID-19. For the study at large: Some COVID-19 samples were acute and others convalescent; all came from the United States, Italy and Spain.

Assay used: immunoSEQ multiplex PCR; TCRdb lists only in-frame clones, some missing. The repertoire includes about 200,000 clones, around nine tenths of them detected once, and 3% to 3.5% sits in the top ten. CDR1 and CDR2 (germline): MNHEY, SVGAGI. The CDR3 contains 13 residues. V lost 9 bases to trimming and J lost 3 bases; unmatched junction nucleotides: 8. The J gene is TRBJ2-7, the V gene TRBV6-5, with 7 positions matching TRBD1. Sample: peripheral blood. The TCR comes from a man aged 60 to 69 with acute or convalescent COVID-19. Here the CDR3 reads CASIPGQHYEQYF. For the CDR3, the DNA is TGTGCCAGTATTCCGGGACAGCACTACGAGCAGTACTTC.